This TCR beta chain was sequenced in a study of cytomegalovirus exposure and HLA in healthy donors. 60 Vbeta and 13 Jbeta primers were used in PCR. Only in-frame clones appear in the TCRdb table, and some are missing; sequencing was by immunoSEQ multiplex PCR. Of approximately 110,000 clones listed, 70% to 80% are singletons. This clone was found a few times. Germline trimming cut 2 bases from V and 2 bases from J; bases unmatched to any gene: 4. CDR3 size: 15 residues. Looked up from germline, CDR1 is LNHNV and CDR2 is YYDKDF (reference sequence). Sequencing input: PBMCs. V usage is TRBV15 and J usage is TRBJ2-3; 7 bases match TRBD1. The clonotype originates from a woman aged 18-29 years in good health and CMV-seropositive. In nucleotides, the CDR3 is TGTGCCACCAGCAGACAGGACAGGCCCACAGATACGCAGTATTTT. Its translation is CATSRQDRPTDTQYF.